Following are 6 T cell receptor beta chains from one sample sequenced in a study of CD8 T cells in Susac syndrome. RNA in amounts of roughly 0.5 to 1 ug was reverse transcribed with random hexamers. Each CDR3 protein gets one entry after TCRdb re-called the immunoSEQ multiplex PCR reads with MiXCR. The repertoire includes some 130,000 distinct CDR3 sequences, roughly 94% of them detected once, and 0.1% to 0.15% sits in the top ten. Sequenced: CD4+ T cells from PBMCs. These receptors all stem from a human donor with multiple sclerosis.

This clonotype was seen a handful of times. For the CDR3, the DNA is TGCGCCAGCAGCTTGGGGACTAGCGGGAGCCACGAGCAGTACTTC. Translated, it gives CASSLGTSGSHEQYF. The V call is TRBV5-1, the J call TRBJ2-7; TRBD2 matches 13 bases. CDR1 and CDR2 from the germline V gene are SGHRS and YFSETQ. This CDR3 contains 15 residues. Germline trimming cut 0 bases from V and 5 bases from J; bases unmatched to any gene: 2.

The J gene is TRBJ2-2, the V gene TRBV19; 8 bases are a match to TRBD2. The length of the CDR3 is 15 residues. In germline, CDR1 is LNHDA, CDR2 SQIVND (reference sequence). V trimming: 7 bases; J trimming: 3 bases; junction bases outside the gene matches: 7. This CDR3 is CASKRGLAYTGELFF. The CDR3 bases are TGTGCCAGTAAAAGAGGACTAGCTTACACCGGGGAGCTGTTTTTT.

V usage is TRBV4-2 and J usage is TRBJ2-2; 7 bases match TRBD1. V dropped 4 bases and J dropped 4; count of bases not matched to a gene: 12. The CDR3 runs 17 residues. Germline CDR1 LGHNA, CDR2 YNFKEQ. The CDR3, as DNA: TGTGCCAGCAGCCGAACAAAGACAGGGTCGGGCACCGGGGAGCTGTTTTTT. It codes for CASSRTKTGSGTGELFF.

V usage is TRBV28 and J usage is TRBJ1-1, with a possible D match to TRBD1 (6 bases). This CDR3 contains 14 residues. With 6 bases removed from V and 4 bases from J, the gap between germline ends came to 15 bases. The germline CDR1 and CDR2 sequences are MDHEN and SYDVKM. The CDR3 protein is CASREGGSSTEAFF. CDR3 bases: TGTGCCAGCAGAGAGGGGGGGAGTAGCACTGAAGCTTTCTTT.

This clonotype was found once. V gene TRBV6-2 or TRBV6-3 combines with J gene TRBJ2-2; 12 bases are a match to TRBD2. Germline CDR1 reads MNHEY; CDR2 reads SVGEGT. The CDR3 is 16 residues long. V was pared by 6 bases and J by 6 bases, with 8 bases of the junction left unmatched. CDR3 DNA sequence: TGTGCCAGCAGACCTTCTAGCGGGGGGGGCGCCGGGGAGCTGTTTTTT. Encoded protein: CASRPSSGGGAGELFF.

In its sample, this clonotype was seen a few times. The chain recombines TRBV6-2 or TRBV6-3 with TRBJ2-5; D call uncertain. CDR1 MNHEY and CDR2 SVGEGT come from the germline V gene. V lost 0 bases and J 9 bases, leaving 17 bases between the germline ends. The CDR3 loop spans 15 amino acids. The CDR3 loop is CASSYSTDGPGAQYF. CDR3 DNA: TGTGCCAGCAGTTACTCTACGGACGGACCGGGCGCCCAGTACTTC.